The source of this T cell receptor (beta chain) is a study of shared clonotypes between healthy human individuals. Germline CDR1 and CDR2: SEHNR and FQNEAQ (reference sequence). CDR3 length: 15 amino acids. Trimming removed 5 bases at V and 1 base at J, with 12 bases between. Comment on this clone: Its antigen remains unknown.

TCRdb's copy holds only in-frame clones and misses some; the assay was immunoSEQ multiplex PCR. Of about 2 million clones in the sample, 85% to 95% are singletons; the top ten hold 0.1% to 0.15%. Study-level results: Non-shared clonotypes displayed generation probabilities falling below those of clonotypes present in all four donors.

Material: naive CD4+ T cells sorted from blood. Specified subset: CD45RA+ positively selected. V and J are TRBV7-9 and TRBJ1-3; D is ambiguous. This sequence originates from a man aged 18 to 30 in good health. The CDR3 region has the DNA TGTGCCAGCAGCCGTCCTAGCGGATCTGGAAACACCATATATTTT. This encodes CASSRPSGSGNTIYF.